The 20 T cell receptor beta chains in this list originate from one sample, sequenced in a study of T cells after yellow fever vaccination. Via MiXCR, TCRdb re-called the 5' RACE reads, giving one row per CDR3 protein. The sample has a few hundred thousand distinct CDR3 sequences, 7% to 10% seen once; the top ten hold roughly 18%. The sequencing here drew on PBMCs, taken 35 to 50 days after the first yellow fever vaccination. The receptors stem from a man aged 18 to 29 who received the YFV17D yellow fever vaccine.

The V call is TRBV5-5, the J call TRBJ2-6; the D is unclear. Germline CDR1 SGHKS, CDR2 YYEKEE (reference sequence). This CDR3 region has 14 residues. With 5 bases removed from V and 0 bases from J, the gap between germline ends came to 6 bases. DNA for the CDR3: TGTGCCAGCAGTAGTATCTCTGGGGCCAACGTCCTGACTTTC. It encodes CASSSISGANVLTF. Using reference TRBV5-5 and TRBJ2-6 for the parts outside the CDR3, the full variable domain is DAGVTQSPTHLIKTRGQQVTLRCSPISGHKSVSWYQQVLGQGPQFIFQYYEKEERGRGNFPDRFSARQFPNYSSELNVNALLLGDSALYLCASSSISGANVLTFGAGSRLTVL.

The chain recombines TRBV4-3 with TRBJ1-4, with 9 bases aligning to TRBD1. The CDR3 has 15 amino acids. The V segment lost 1 base and the J segment 6 bases; nucleotides outside the gene matches: 3. CDR1 is LGHNA, CDR2 YSLEER, per germline. The CDR3 loop reads CASSQGDRGYEKLFF. CDR3 coding DNA: TGCGCCAGCAGCCAAGGAGACAGGGGGTATGAAAAACTGTTTTTT.

This clonotype came up a few times. The rearrangement joins TRBV7-2 to TRBJ2-3, with 8 bases lining up with TRBD2. The J segment lost 0 bases and the V segment lost 5 bases, leaving 7 bases of the junction unmatched. Germline V gives CDR1 SGHTA, CDR2 FQGNSA. CDR3 size: 16 residues. CDR3 DNA sequence: TGTGCCAGCAGCGGAGCTGAGCGGGGGAGCACAGATACGCAGTATTTT. Translated, it gives CASSGAERGSTDTQYF. Full variable domain (remainder filled in from reference TRBV7-2 and TRBJ2-3): GAGVSQSPSNKVTEKGKDVELRCDPISGHTALYWYRQSLGQGLEFLIYFQGNSAPDKSGLPSDRFSAERTGGSVSTLTIQRTQQEDSAVYLCASSGAERGSTDTQYFGPGTRLTVL.

The rearrangement uses TRBV12-3 or TRBV12-4 and TRBJ2-7; 8 nucleotides agree with TRBD2. The V and J ends lost 3 bases and 5 bases, in that order; junction bases with no gene match: 6. CDR3 length equals 14 residues. The CDR3 nucleotides are TGTGCCAGCAGTTTGATGGCGGGGGGCGACGAGCAGTACTTC. It specifies CASSLMAGGDEQYF.

This clonotype was seen at least ten times. The chain recombines TRBV4-2 with TRBJ2-5, with TRBD2 matching over 9 bases. The V segment lost 1 base and the J segment 4 bases; nucleotides outside the gene matches: 4. CDR1 and CDR2 from the germline V gene are LGHNA and YNFKEQ. This CDR3 is built from 15 residues. CDR3 nucleotide sequence: TGTGCCAGCAGCCAAGGGACTAGCGAGGGAGAGACCCAGTACTTC. Protein sequence: CASSQGTSEGETQYF.

The chain couples TRBV3-1 to TRBJ2-1; D not certain. The germline CDR1 and CDR2 sequences are LGHDT and YNNKEL (reference sequence). The V end lost 4 bases, the J end lost 0 bases, and 13 bases lay between the germline ends. CDR3 length equals 16 residues. CDR3 residues: CASSPFGPNSYNEQFF. CDR3 coding DNA: TGTGCCAGCAGCCCCTTCGGACCCAACTCCTACAATGAGCAGTTCTTC.

This clonotype was observed a few times. The chain is built from TRBV7-3 and TRBJ2-1; TRBD2 matches at 10 bases. The V segment lost 3 bases and the J segment 8 bases; nucleotides outside the gene matches: 13. The CDR3 sequence is 17 residues long. From germline, CDR1 is SGHTA and CDR2 FQGTGA. In nucleotides, the CDR3 is TGTGCCAGCAGCTTCGCGCTTACTAGCGGGGCCGGCCATGAGCAGTTCTTC. Translated, it gives CASSFALTSGAGHEQFF.

This clonotype was seen more than once but under ten times. The chain uses TRBV10-2 and TRBJ1-1, with a weak D call TRBD1 (5 bases). The germline V gene encodes CDR1 WSHSY and CDR2 SAAADI. With 4 bases removed from V and 8 bases from J, the gap between germline ends came to 11 bases. The CDR3 has 12 amino acids. CDR3 coding DNA: TGCGCCAGCAGTGGGGACGGCCCCGAAGCTTTCTTT. Encoded protein: CASSGDGPEAFF.

This chain connects TRBV12-3 or TRBV12-4 to TRBJ2-3; 7 bases are shared with TRBD1. The CDR3 has 20 residues. With 4 bases clipped from V and 0 bases from J, the junction kept 19 bases outside the gene matches. The CDR3 sequence is CASSYPGQGDLLASTDTQYF. The CDR3 bases are TGTGCCAGCAGTTACCCAGGGCAGGGGGACCTACTTGCTAGCACAGATACGCAGTATTTT.

The chain couples TRBV11-2 to TRBJ2-7; TRBD1 aligns across 9 bases. With 6 bases clipped from V and 0 bases from J, the junction kept 6 bases outside the gene matches. The length of the CDR3 is 15 residues. The germline V gene encodes CDR1 SGHAT and CDR2 FQNNGV. The CDR3 region is CASRTGTGPSYEQYF. The CDR3 DNA sequence: TGTGCCAGCAGAACCGGGACAGGGCCCTCCTACGAGCAGTACTTC.

The chain couples TRBV20-1 to TRBJ1-2, with unresolved D. The CDR3 consists of 13 residues. Germline V gene data show CDR1 as DFQATT and CDR2 as SNEGSKA (reference sequence). The V and J ends lost 6 bases and 0 bases respectively, with 11 bases between them. The CDR3 nucleotides are TGCAGTGCGGAGCACCGCACTAACTATGGCTACACCTTC. As protein: CSAEHRTNYGYTF.

This chain uses TRBV6-2 or TRBV6-3 with TRBJ1-1; D gene ambiguous. With 4 bases removed from V and 6 bases from J, the gap between germline ends came to 9 bases. The CDR3 extends over 12 amino acids. Germline V gene data show CDR1 as MNHEY and CDR2 as SVGEGT. DNA for the CDR3: TGTGCCAGCAGTTTAAATCTAGCTGAAGCTTTCTTT. It specifies CASSLNLAEAFF.

This clonotype came up many times. J is TRBJ2-7 and V is TRBV5-1; D not certain. Trimming took off 8 bases at V and 1 base at J, with 10 bases between the two ends. This CDR3 has 12 amino acids. Germline V CDR1 and CDR2: SGHRS, YFSETQ. The CDR3 loop reads CASGFGSYEQYF. CDR3 bases: TGCGCCAGTGGATTTGGGTCCTACGAGCAGTACTTC.

The V call is TRBV3-1, the J call TRBJ1-5, with TRBD1 matching over 8 bases. Per the germline V gene, CDR1 is LGHDT and CDR2 is YNNKEL (reference sequence). With 4 bases clipped from V and 7 bases from J, the junction kept 9 bases outside the gene matches. The length of the CDR3 is 15 residues. The CDR3 region is CASSPAPGGMQPQHF. CDR3 nucleotide sequence: TGTGCCAGCAGCCCAGCCCCAGGGGGCATGCAGCCCCAGCATTTT.

The chain uses TRBV2 and TRBJ2-7; the D gene is possibly TRBD1 (5 bases). Deletions cut 4 bases from V and 7 bases from J, with 17 bases between. CDR1 is SNHLY and CDR2 is FYNNEI in the germline V gene. CDR3 length equals 14 residues. As DNA, the CDR3 is TGTGCCAGCAGTGTGGCCAGGACAATTGGGGAGCAGTACTTC. Translated, it gives CASSVARTIGEQYF.

The rearrangement joins TRBV7-2 to TRBJ2-1; D is perhaps TRBD2 (5 bases). The CDR3 contains 12 residues. The germline V gene encodes CDR1 SGHTA and CDR2 FQGNSA. V was trimmed by 4 bases and J by 7 bases, leaving 8 bases between them. CDR3: CASSYGENEQFF. The CDR3 DNA sequence: TGTGCCAGCAGCTACGGGGAAAATGAGCAGTTCTTC. Combining the CDR3 with reference TRBV7-2 and TRBJ2-1 gives the whole variable domain GAGVSQSPSNKVTEKGKDVELRCDPISGHTALYWYRQSLGQGLEFLIYFQGNSAPDKSGLPSDRFSAERTGGSVSTLTIQRTQQEDSAVYLCASSYGENEQFFGPGTRLTVL.

This rearrangement joins TRBV5-1 to TRBJ1-2; TRBD1 matches 9 bases. Germline V gene lookup returns CDR1 SGHRS and CDR2 YFSETQ. Germline trimming cut 6 bases from V and 3 bases from J; bases unmatched to any gene: 6. This CDR3 has 14 residues. The CDR3 region is CASTWDRVDYGYTF. CDR3 in DNA: TGCGCCAGCACCTGGGACAGGGTCGACTATGGCTACACCTTC.

As concerns this clonotype: This may come from a read error, since a much larger clone is one base off. The conserved phenylalanine or tryptophan normally closing the CDR3 is absent here, so this likely arose from a read error. J is TRBJ2-5 and V is TRBV12-3 or TRBV12-4; 7 positions match TRBD1. After removal of 3 bases from V and 2 bases from J, the junction contained 3 bases not matched to a gene. The CDR3 covers 14 residues. The CDR3 is CASSFGRGQETQYS. CDR3 nucleotides: TGTGCCAGCAGTTTTGGCAGGGGGCAAGAGACCCAGTACTCC.

This rearrangement joins TRBV7-2 to TRBJ2-6, with D hard to call. Germline values: CDR1 SGHTA, CDR2 FQGNSA. Trimming stripped 3 bases from V and 7 bases from J, with 4 bases between. The CDR3 covers 12 residues. Here the CDR3 reads CASSFDANVLTF. The DNA of the CDR3 is TGTGCCAGCAGCTTCGACGCCAACGTCCTGACTTTC.

V is TRBV2 and J is TRBJ1-5; a possible D gene is TRBD1 (6 bases). CDR1 SNHLY and CDR2 FYNNEI come from the germline V gene. This CDR3 region has 14 residues. Trimming removed 3 bases from V and 7 bases from J, with 13 bases in between. Written as DNA, the CDR3 is TGTGCCAGCAGTGAGTCCTCGGGGGGCCAGCCCCAGCATTTT. Translated: CASSESSGGQPQHF.